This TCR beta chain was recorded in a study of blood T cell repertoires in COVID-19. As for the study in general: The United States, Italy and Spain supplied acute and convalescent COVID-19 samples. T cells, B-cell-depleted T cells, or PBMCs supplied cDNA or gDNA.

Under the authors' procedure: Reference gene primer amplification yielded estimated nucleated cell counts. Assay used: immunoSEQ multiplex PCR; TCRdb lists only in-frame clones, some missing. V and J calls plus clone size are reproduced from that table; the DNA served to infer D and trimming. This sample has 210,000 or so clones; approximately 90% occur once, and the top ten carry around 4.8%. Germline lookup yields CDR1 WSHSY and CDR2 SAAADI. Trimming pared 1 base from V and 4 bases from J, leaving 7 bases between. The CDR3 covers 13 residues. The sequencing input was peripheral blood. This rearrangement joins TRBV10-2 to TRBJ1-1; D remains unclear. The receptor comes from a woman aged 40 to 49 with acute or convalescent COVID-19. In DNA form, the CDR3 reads TGCGCCAGCAGTGAGTATGGGAGCACTGAAGCTTTCTTT. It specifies CASSEYGSTEAFF.